This T cell receptor (beta chain) was observed in a study of T-cell reconstitution after alpha-beta-depleted transplantation in children. The CDR3 consists of 16 residues. V trimming: 0 bases; J trimming: 0 bases; junction bases outside the gene matches: 5. CDR1 SGHRS and CDR2 YFSETQ come from the germline V gene. This clonotype was recorded many times. Using unique molecular identifiers, the investigators prepared the TCRbeta library. Via MiXCR, TCRdb re-called the PCR reads, giving one row per CDR3 protein. In the table there are about 110,000 distinct CDR3 sequences, 10% of which are singletons. The gene calls are TRBV5-1 and TRBJ2-7; the match to TRBD2 covers 8 bases. The TCR originated in a human donor who donated a stem cell graft to a child with acute lymphoblastic leukemia. The sequenced sample was PBMCs from the stem cell graft donor, obtained from the stem cell graft. The CDR3 is CASSLAGGAPSYEQYF. Here the CDR3 DNA reads TGCGCCAGCAGCTTGGCCGGGGGGGCTCCCTCCTACGAGCAGTACTTC.